The source of this TCR beta chain is a study of T cells in women clearing cervical HPV infection. The CDR3 length is 14 residues. V lost 0 bases to trimming and J lost 1 base, with 7 bases between them. Germline V gives CDR1 GTSNPN, CDR2 SVGIG (reference sequence). In regard to this clone: The read is 3 residues too short to cover the CDR3 end, so that end is filled in from the germline J gene.

The table came from immunoSEQ multiplex PCR; TCRdb's copy has only in-frame clones and leaves some out. This sample's table has more than 15,000 clones. Sequenced material: blood buffy coat. The clonotype was recovered from a woman between 18 and 75 years old with a cervical HPV16 infection that either progressed to CIN3+ or cleared (not recorded which). The chain carries TRBV30 and TRBJ1-3; D is unclear. CDR3 amino acids: CAWSVRRSGNTIYF. CDR3 DNA (partial): TGTGCCTGGAGTGTACGAAGGTCTGGAAACACC.